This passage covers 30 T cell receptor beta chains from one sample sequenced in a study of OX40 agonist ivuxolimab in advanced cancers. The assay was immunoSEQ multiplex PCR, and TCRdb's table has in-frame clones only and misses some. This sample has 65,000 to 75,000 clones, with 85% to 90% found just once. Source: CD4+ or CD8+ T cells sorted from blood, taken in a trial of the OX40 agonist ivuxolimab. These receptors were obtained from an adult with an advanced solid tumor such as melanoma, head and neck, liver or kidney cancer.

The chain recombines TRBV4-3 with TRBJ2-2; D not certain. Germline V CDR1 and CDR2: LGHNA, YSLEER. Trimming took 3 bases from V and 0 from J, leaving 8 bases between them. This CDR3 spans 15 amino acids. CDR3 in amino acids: CASSQKGSNTGELFF. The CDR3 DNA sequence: TGCGCCAGCAGCCAGAAGGGTTCGAACACCGGGGAGCTGTTTTTT.

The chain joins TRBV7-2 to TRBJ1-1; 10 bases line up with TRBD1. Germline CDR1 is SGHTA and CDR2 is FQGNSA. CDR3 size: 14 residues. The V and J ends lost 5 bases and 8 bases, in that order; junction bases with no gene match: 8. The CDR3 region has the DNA TGTGCCAGCAGCCCGGACAGGGGGATGGGAGAAGCTTTCTTT. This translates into CASSPDRGMGEAFF. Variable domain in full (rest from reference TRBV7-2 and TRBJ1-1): GAGVSQSPSNKVTEKGKDVELRCDPISGHTALYWYRQSLGQGLEFLIYFQGNSAPDKSGLPSDRFSAERTGGSVSTLTIQRTQQEDSAVYLCASSPDRGMGEAFFGQGTRLTVV.

CDR3 sequence: CASNLPDSPYEQYF. For the CDR3, the DNA is TGTGCCAGCAACCTTCCGGACAGCCCCTACGAGCAGTACTTC. This sequence joins TRBV28 and TRBJ2-7; possibly TRBD1 for D (6 bases). This CDR3 has 14 residues. V was clipped by 7 bases and J by 2 bases, with 15 bases between them. CDR1 MDHEN and CDR2 SYDVKM come from the germline V gene.

The CDR3 bases are TGCGCCAGCAGCTATAAAAACACTGAAGCTTTCTTT. It translates to CASSYKNTEAFF. The rearrangement links TRBV5-1 to TRBJ1-1; no reliable D call. Germline V gives CDR1 SGHRS, CDR2 YFSETQ. The germline V and J ends were trimmed by 3 bases and 2 bases, with 5 bases remaining between them. CDR3 length: 12 residues.

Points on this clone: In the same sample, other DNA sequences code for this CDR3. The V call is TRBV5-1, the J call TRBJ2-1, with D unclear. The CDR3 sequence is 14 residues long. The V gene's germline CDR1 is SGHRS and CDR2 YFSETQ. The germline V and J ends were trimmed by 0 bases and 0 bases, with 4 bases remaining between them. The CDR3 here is CASSLGGSYNEQFF. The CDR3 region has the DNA TGCGCCAGCAGCTTGGGGGGCTCCTACAATGAGCAGTTCTTC.

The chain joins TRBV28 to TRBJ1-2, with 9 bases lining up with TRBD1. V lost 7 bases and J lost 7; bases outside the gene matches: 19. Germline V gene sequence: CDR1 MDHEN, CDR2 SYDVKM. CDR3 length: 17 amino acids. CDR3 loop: CASTLPSRDRERRGYTF. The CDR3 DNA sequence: TGTGCCAGCACATTACCGTCCCGGGACAGGGAGCGGCGTGGCTACACCTTC.

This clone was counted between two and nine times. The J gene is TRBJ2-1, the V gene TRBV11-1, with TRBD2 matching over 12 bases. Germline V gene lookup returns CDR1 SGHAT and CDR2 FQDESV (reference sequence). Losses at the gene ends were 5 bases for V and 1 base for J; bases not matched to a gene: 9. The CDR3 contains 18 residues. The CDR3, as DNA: TGTGCCAGCAGCACCCCTTCGACTAGCGGGGGATCCTACAATGAGCAGTTCTTC. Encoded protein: CASSTPSTSGGSYNEQFF.

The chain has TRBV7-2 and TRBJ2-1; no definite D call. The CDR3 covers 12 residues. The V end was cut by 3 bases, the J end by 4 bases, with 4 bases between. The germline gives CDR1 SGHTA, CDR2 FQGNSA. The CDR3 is CASSFRYNEQFF. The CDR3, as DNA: TGTGCCAGCAGCTTTAGGTACAATGAGCAGTTCTTC.

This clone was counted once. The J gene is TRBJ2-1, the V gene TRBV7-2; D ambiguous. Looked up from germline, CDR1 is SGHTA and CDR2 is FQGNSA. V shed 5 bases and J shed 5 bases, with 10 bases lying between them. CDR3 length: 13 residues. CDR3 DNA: TGTGCCAGCAGCACATATTTGGACAATGAGCAGTTCTTC. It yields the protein CASSTYLDNEQFF.

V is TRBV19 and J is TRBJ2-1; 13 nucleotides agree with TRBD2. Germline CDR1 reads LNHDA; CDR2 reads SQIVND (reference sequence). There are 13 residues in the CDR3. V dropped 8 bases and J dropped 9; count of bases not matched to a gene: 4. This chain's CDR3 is CASRTSGSGEQFF. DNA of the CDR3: TGTGCCAGTCGGACTAGCGGGAGTGGTGAGCAGTTCTTC.

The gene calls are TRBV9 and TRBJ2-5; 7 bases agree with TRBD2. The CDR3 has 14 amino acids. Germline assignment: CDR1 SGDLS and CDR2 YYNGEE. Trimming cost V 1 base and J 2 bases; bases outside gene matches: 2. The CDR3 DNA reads TGTGCCAGCAGCGTAACGGGGGGACAAGAGACCCAGTACTTC. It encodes CASSVTGGQETQYF.

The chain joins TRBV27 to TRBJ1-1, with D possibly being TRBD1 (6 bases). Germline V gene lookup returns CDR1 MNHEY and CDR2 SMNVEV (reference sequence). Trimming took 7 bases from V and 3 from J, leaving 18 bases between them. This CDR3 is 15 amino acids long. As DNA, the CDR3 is TGTGCCAGCAATACTCACAGGGTAGGGGACACTGAAGCTTTCTTT. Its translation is CASNTHRVGDTEAFF.

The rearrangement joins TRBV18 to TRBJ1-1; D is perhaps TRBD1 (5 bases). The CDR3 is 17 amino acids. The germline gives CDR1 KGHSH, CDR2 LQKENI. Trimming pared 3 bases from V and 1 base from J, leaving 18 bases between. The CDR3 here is CASSPGPPGRGNTEAFF. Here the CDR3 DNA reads TGTGCCAGCTCACCTGGGCCCCCAGGTAGGGGGAACACTGAAGCTTTCTTT.

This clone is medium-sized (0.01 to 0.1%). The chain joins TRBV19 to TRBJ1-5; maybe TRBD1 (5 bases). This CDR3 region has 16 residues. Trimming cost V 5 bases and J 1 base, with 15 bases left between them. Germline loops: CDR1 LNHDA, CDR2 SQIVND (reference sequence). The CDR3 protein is CASSPLGGVSNQPQHF. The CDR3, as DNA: TGTGCCAGTAGTCCGCTGGGGGGTGTAAGCAATCAGCCCCAGCATTTT.

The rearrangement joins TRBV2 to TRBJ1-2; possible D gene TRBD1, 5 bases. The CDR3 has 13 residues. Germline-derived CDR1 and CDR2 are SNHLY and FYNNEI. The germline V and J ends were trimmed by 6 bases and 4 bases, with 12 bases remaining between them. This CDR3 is CASSLDKFYGYTF. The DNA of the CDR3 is TGTGCCAGCAGCCTGGACAAGTTCTATGGCTACACCTTC.

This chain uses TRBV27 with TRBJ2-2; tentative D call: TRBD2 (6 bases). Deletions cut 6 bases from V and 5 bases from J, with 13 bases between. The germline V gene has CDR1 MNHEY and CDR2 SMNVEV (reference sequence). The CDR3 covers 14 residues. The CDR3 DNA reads TGTGCCAGCAGCCCTGTCCGGGGGACCGGGGAGCTGTTTTTT. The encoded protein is CASSPVRGTGELFF.

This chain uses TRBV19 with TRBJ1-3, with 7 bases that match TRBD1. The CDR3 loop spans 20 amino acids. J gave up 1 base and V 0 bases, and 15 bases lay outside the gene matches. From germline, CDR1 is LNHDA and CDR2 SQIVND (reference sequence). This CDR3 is CASSIDLRTGASRSGNTIYF. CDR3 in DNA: TGTGCCAGTAGTATAGACTTGCGGACAGGAGCTTCTCGGTCTGGAAACACCATATATTTT.

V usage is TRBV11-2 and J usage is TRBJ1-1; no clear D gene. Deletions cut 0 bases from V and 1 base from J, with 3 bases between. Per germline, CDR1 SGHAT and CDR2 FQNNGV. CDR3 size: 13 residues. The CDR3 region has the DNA TGTGCCAGCAGCTTAGATTCGAACACTGAAGCTTTCTTT. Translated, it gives CASSLDSNTEAFF.

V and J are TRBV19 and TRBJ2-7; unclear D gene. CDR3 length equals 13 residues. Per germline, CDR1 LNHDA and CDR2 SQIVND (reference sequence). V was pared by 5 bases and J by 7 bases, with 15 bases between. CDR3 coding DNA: TGTGCCAGTAGTTCCACCTCCTTCAGGGAGCAGTACTTC. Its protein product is CASSSTSFREQYF.

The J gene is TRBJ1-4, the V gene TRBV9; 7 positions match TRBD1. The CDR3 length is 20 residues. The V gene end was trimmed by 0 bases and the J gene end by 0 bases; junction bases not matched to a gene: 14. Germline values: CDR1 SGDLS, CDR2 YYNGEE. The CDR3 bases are TGTGCCAGCAGCGTAGTTCCTTCGACAGGGAAAGATGCAACTAATGAAAAACTGTTTTTT. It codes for CASSVVPSTGKDATNEKLFF. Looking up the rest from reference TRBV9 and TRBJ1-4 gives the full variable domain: DSGVTQTPKHLITATGQRVTLRCSPRSGDLSVYWYQQSLDQGLQFLIQYYNGEERAKGNILERFSAQQFPDLHSELNLSSLELGDSALYFCASSVVPSTGKDATNEKLFFGSGTQLSVL.

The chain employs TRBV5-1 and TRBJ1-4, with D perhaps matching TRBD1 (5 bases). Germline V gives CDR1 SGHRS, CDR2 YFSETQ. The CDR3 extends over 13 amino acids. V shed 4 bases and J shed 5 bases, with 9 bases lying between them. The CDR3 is CASSLGRNEKLFF. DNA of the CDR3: TGCGCCAGCAGCCTGGGACGGAATGAAAAACTGTTTTTT.

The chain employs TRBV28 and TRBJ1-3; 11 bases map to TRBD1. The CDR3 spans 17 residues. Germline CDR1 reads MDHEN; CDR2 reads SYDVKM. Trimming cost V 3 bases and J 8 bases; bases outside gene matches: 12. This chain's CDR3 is CASSLDRGRLFIDTIYF. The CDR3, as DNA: TGTGCCAGCAGTTTGGACAGGGGGCGTCTGTTTATAGACACCATATATTTT.

In nucleotides, the CDR3 is TGTGCCTGGAGACGGGGCCCGGGACAGGGTATCCTCGGGTATGAAAAACTGTTTTTT. Translation gives CAWRRGPGQGILGYEKLFF. The chain carries TRBV30 and TRBJ1-4; 9 bases are a match to TRBD1. CDR1 is GTSNPN, CDR2 SVGIG, per germline (reference sequence). The trim removed 3 bases at V and 6 bases at J, leaving 20 bases unmatched. The CDR3 spans 19 residues.

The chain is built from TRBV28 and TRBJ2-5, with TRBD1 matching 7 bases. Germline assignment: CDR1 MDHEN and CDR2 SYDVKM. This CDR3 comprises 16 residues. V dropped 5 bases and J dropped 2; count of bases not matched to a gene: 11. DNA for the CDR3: TGTGCCAGCAGTACCAACCCTCGACAGGGTCAAGAGACCCAGTACTTC. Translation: CASSTNPRQGQETQYF. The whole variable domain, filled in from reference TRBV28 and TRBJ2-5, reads DVKVTQSSRYLVKRTGEKVFLECVQDMDHENMFWYRQDPGLGLRLIYFSYDVKMKEKGDIPEGYSVSREKKERFSLILESASTNQTSMYLCASSTNPRQGQETQYFGPGTRLLVL.

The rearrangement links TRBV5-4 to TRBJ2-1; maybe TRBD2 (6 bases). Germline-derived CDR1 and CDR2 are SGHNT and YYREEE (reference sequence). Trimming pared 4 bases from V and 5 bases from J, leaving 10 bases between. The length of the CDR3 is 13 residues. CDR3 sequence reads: CASSHGSHNEQFF. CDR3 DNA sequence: TGTGCCAGCAGCCACGGGAGCCACAATGAGCAGTTCTTC. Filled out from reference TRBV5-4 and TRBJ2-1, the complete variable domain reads ETGVTQSPTHLIKTRGQQVTLRCSSQSGHNTVSWYQQALGQGPQFIFQYYREEENGRGNFPPRFSGLQFPNYSSELNVNALELDDSALYLCASSHGSHNEQFFGPGTRLTVL.

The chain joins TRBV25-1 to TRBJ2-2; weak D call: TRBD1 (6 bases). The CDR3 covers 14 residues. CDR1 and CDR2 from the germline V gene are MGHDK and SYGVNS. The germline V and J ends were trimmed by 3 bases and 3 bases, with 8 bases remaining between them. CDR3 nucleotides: TGTGCCAGCAGTGAGACAGGAGACACCGGGGAGCTGTTTTTT. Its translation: CASSETGDTGELFF.

This chain's CDR3 is CASSPNWGETQYF. Here the CDR3 DNA reads TGTGCCAGCAGTCCTAATTGGGGTGAGACCCAGTACTTC. The chain couples TRBV2 to TRBJ2-5; D unclear. This CDR3 region has 13 residues. The V end lost 5 bases, the J end lost 5 bases, and 12 bases lay between the germline ends. Germline V gene lookup returns CDR1 SNHLY and CDR2 FYNNEI.

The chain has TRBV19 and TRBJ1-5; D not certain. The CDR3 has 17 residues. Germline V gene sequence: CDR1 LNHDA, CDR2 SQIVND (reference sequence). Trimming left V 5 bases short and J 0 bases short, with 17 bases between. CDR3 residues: CASSPMVDGNSNQPQHF. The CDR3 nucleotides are TGTGCCAGTAGTCCCATGGTGGACGGTAATAGCAATCAGCCCCAGCATTTT.

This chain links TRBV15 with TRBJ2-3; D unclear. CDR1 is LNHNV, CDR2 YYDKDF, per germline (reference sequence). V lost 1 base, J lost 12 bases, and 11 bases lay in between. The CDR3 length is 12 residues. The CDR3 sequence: CATSRAPRPQYF. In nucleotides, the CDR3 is TGTGCCACCAGCAGAGCACCACGCCCCCAGTATTTT.

The CDR3 loop is CASSVGWDRGQPQHF. DNA of the CDR3: TGTGCCAGCAGCGTAGGGTGGGACAGGGGACAGCCCCAGCATTTT. The gene calls are TRBV9 and TRBJ1-5; 10 nucleotides agree with TRBD1. CDR3 length equals 15 residues. Germline V gene lookup returns CDR1 SGDLS and CDR2 YYNGEE. V was clipped by 0 bases and J by 7 bases; unmatched bases: 4. The full variable domain, rest sourced from reference TRBV9 and TRBJ1-5, is DSGVTQTPKHLITATGQRVTLRCSPRSGDLSVYWYQQSLDQGLQFLIQYYNGEERAKGNILERFSAQQFPDLHSELNLSSLELGDSALYFCASSVGWDRGQPQHFGDGTRLSIL.